The rows below give T cell receptor beta chains drawn from one sample of a study of shared clonotypes between healthy human individuals. TCRdb's copy holds only in-frame clones and misses some; the assay was immunoSEQ multiplex PCR. Here the sample spans 2 million to 2.5 million clones, 93% being singletons. The sample comprised naive CD4+ T cells from PBMCs. These receptors all come from a man younger than 35 in good health. Some clones in this sample may be carry-over from other donors' samples. CDR3s include the opening cysteine and the closing phenylalanine or tryptophan. Where a row states a size, it is once, few, many or the class of an expanded clone; other rows omit it.

CDR3	size	V	length	J
CASSGTGGHGELFF	.	TRBV2	14	TRBJ2-2
CASSPPRGFYGYTF	once	TRBV28	14	TRBJ1-2
CASSLLGGAANPYEQYF	.	TRBV5-4	17	TRBJ2-7
CASSLRETGGFDEQYF	.	TRBV28	16	TRBJ2-7
CASRLADNYEQYF	once	TRBV6-5	13	TRBJ2-7
CAWSGDNRNTEAFF	.	TRBV30	14	TRBJ1-1
CASSSTGGTNEKLFF	.	TRBV28	15	TRBJ1-4
CASSRQRPNTGELFF	few	TRBV19	15	TRBJ2-2
CASSGFGAAGTDTQYF	.	TRBV9	16	TRBJ2-3
CASSSLGGSQETQYF	.	TRBV28	15	TRBJ2-5
CASSLRAAQETQYF	.	TRBV28	14	TRBJ2-5
CASRSGQINTEAFF	.	TRBV10-2	14	TRBJ1-1
CASSQDLGGGETQYF	.	TRBV4-3	15	TRBJ2-5
CASSYSIPGANYGYTF	.	TRBV6-6	16	TRBJ1-2
CASSIEGGWEGGYTF	.	TRBV19	15	TRBJ1-2